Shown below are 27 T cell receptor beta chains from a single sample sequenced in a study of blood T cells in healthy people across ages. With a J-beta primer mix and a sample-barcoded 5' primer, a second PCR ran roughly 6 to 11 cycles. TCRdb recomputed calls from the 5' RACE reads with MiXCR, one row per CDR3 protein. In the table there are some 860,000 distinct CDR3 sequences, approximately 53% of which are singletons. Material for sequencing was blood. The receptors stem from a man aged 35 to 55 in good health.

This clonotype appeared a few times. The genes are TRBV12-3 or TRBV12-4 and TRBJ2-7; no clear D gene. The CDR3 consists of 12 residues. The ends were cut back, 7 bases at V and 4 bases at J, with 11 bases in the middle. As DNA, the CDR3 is TGTGCCAGCAATTCAGGCAGATACGAGCAGTACTTC. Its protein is CASNSGRYEQYF.

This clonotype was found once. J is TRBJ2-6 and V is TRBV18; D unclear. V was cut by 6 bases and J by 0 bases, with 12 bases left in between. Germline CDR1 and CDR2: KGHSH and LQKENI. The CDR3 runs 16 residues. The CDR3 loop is CASSPTYGSGANVLTF. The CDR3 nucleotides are TGTGCCAGCTCGCCTACCTACGGCTCTGGGGCCAACGTCCTGACTTTC.

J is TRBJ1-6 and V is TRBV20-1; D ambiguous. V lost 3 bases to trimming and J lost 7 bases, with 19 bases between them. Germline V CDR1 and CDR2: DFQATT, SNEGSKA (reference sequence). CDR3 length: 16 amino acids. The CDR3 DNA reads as TGCAGTGCTAGGTTCTTGGGCACATCTAAAAATTCACCCCTCCACTTT. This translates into CSARFLGTSKNSPLHF.

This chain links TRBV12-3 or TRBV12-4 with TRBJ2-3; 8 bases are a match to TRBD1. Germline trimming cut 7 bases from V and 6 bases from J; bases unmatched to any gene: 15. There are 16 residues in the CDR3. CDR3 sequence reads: CASKYRAGGAGDTQYF. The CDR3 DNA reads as TGTGCCAGCAAATACCGGGCAGGGGGCGCAGGGGATACGCAGTATTTT.

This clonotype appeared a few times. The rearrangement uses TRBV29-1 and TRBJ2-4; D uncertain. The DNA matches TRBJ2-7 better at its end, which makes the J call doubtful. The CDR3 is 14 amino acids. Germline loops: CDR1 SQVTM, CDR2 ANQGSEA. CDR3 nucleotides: TGCAGCGCCAAGGGTTTAGGGTACTCCTACGAGCAGTACTTC. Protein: CSAKGLGYSYEQYF.

In nucleotides, the CDR3 is TGCGCCAGCAGCTTGGACAGTCCCGGGGAGCTGTTTTTT. It yields the protein CASSLDSPGELFF. This chain connects TRBV5-1 to TRBJ2-2; no firm D call. CDR3 length: 13 amino acids. From germline, CDR1 is SGHRS and CDR2 YFSETQ. Deletions cut 0 bases from V and 6 bases from J, with 6 bases between.

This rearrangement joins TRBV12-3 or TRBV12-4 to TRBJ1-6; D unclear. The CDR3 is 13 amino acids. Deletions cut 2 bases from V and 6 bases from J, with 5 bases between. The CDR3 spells CASSLSTNSPLHF. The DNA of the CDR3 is TGTGCCAGCAGTTTAAGCACTAATTCACCCCTCCACTTT.

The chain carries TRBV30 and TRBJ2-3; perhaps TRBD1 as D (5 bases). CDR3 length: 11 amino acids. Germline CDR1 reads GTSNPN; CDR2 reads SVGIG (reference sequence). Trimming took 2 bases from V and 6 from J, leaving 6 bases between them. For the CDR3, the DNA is TGTGCCTGGAGTAACAGGGATACGCAGTATTTT. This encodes CAWSNRDTQYF.

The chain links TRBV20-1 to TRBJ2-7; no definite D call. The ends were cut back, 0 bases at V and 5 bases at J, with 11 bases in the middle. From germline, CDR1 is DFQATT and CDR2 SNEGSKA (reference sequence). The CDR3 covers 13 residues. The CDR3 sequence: CSARDDKGNEQYF. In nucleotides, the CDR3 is TGCAGTGCTAGAGATGATAAGGGCAACGAGCAGTACTTC.

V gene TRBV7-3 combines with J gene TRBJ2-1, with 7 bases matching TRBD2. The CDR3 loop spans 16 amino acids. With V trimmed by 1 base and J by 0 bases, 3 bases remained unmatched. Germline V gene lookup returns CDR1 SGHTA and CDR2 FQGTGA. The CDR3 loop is CASSLMPGGSYNEQFF. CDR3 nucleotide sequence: TGTGCCAGCAGCTTAATGCCGGGGGGCTCCTACAATGAGCAGTTCTTC.

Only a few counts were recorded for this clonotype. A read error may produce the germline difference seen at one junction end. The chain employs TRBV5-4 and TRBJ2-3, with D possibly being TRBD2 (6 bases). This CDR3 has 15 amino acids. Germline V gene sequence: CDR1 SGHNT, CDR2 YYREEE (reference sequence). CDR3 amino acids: CASSTGTGGTDTQYF. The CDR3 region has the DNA TGCGCCAGCTCGACCGGGACTGGGGGCACAGATACGCAGTATTTT.

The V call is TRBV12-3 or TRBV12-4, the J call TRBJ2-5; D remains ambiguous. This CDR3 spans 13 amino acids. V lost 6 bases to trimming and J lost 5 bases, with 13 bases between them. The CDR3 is CASRISNTETQYF. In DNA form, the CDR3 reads TGTGCCAGCAGGATAAGTAACACTGAGACCCAGTACTTC.

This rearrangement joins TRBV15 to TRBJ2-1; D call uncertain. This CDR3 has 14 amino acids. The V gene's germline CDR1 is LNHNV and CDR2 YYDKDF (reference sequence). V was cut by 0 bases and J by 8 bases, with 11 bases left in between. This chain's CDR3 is CATSRDLVSDEQFF. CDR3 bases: TGTGCCACCAGCAGAGATCTTGTTTCGGATGAGCAGTTCTTC.

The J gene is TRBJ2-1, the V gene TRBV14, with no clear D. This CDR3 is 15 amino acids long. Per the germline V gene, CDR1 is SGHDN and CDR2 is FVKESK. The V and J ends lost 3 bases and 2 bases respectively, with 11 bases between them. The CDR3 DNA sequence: TGTGCCAGCAGCCAGTTTTCTCGTGCCTACAATGAGCAGTTCTTC. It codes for CASSQFSRAYNEQFF. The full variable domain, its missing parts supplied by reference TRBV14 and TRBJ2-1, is EAGVTQFPSHSVIEKGQTVTLRCDPISGHDNLYWYRRVMGKEIKFLLHFVKESKQDESGMPNNRFLAERTGGTYSTLKVQPAELEDSGVYFCASSQFSRAYNEQFFGPGTRLTVL.

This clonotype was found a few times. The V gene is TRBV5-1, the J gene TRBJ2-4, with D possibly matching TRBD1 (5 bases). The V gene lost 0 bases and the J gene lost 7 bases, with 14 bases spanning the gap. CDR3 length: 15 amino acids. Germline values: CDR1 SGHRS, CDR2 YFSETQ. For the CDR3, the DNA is TGCGCCAGCAGCTTGGAATTCAGGGCTTCCAACATTCAGTACTTC. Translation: CASSLEFRASNIQYF.

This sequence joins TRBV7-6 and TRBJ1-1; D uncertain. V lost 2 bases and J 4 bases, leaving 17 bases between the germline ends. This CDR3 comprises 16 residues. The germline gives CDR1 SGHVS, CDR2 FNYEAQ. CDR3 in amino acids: CASSLSQASWGTEAFF. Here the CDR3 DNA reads TGTGCCAGCAGCTTAAGCCAGGCAAGTTGGGGCACTGAAGCTTTCTTT.

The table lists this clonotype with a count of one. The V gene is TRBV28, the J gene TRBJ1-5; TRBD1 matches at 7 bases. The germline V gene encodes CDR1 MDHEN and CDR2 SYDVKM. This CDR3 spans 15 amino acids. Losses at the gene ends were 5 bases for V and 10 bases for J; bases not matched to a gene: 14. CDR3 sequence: CASSTEGAVEYPQHF. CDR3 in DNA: TGTGCCAGCAGTACCGAGGGGGCGGTTGAGTACCCCCAGCATTTT.

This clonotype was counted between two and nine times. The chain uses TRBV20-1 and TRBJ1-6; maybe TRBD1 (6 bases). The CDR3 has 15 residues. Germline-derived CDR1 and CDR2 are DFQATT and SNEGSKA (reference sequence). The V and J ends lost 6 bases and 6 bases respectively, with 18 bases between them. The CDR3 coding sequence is TGCAGTGCGAGACCGGTACAGGGTGGTAATTCACCCCTCCACTTT. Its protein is CSARPVQGGNSPLHF.

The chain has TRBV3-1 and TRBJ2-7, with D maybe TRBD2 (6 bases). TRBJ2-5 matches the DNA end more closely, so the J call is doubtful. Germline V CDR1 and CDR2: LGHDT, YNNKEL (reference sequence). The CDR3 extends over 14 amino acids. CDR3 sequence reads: CASSQGGRGETQYF. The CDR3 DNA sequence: TGTGCCAGCAGCCAAGGGGGACGGGGGGAGACCCAGTACTTC.

The chain's CDR3 is CASSPSLIDTQYF. The CDR3 bases are TGTGCCAGCAGCCCTAGCCTCATAGATACGCAGTATTTT. The rearrangement joins TRBV7-6 to TRBJ2-3; TRBD2 might be the D (5 bases). The CDR3 has 13 amino acids. V lost 5 bases and J 5 bases, leaving 11 bases between the germline ends. Germline CDR1 SGHVS, CDR2 FNYEAQ.

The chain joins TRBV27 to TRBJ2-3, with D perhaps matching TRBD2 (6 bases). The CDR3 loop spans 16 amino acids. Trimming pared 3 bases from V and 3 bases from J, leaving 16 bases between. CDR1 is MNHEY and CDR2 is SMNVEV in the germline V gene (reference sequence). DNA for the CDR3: TGTGCCAGCAGTTTTTCCGACTTAGGGAGGACAGATACGCAGTATTTT. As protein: CASSFSDLGRTDTQYF.

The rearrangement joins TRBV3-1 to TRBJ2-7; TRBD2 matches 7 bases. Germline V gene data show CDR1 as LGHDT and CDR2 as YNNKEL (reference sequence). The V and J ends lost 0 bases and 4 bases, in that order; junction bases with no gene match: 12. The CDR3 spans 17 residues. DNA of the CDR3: TGTGCCAGCAGCCAAGATGTAGCGGGCGGGATCCATTACGAGCAGTACTTC. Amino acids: CASSQDVAGGIHYEQYF.

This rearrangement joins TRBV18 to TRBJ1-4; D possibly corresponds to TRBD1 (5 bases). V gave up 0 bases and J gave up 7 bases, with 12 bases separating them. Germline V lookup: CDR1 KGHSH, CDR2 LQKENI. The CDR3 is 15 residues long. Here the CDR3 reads CASSPPGLGGEKLFF. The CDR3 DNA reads TGTGCCAGCTCACCACCGGGTCTCGGGGGTGAAAAACTGTTTTTT.

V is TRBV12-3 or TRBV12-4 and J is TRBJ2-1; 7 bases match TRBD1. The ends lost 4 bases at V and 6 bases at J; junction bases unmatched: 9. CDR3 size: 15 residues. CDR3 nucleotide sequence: TGTGCCAGCAGTTCGATCGGGACAGTTTTCAATGAGCAGTTCTTC. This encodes CASSSIGTVFNEQFF.

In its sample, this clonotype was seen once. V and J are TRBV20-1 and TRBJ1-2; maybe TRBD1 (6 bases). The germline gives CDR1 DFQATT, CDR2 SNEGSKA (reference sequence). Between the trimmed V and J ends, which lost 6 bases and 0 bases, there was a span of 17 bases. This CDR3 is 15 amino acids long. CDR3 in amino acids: CSAKEKAGANYGYTF. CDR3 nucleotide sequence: TGCAGTGCAAAAGAAAAGGCAGGGGCTAACTATGGCTACACCTTC.

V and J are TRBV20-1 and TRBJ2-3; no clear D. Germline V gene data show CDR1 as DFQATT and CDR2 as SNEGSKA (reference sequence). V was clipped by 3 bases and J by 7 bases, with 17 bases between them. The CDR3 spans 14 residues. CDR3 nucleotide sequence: TGCAGTGCTAGTGAGCTTTTAATCCCACATACGCAGTATTTT. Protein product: CSASELLIPHTQYF.

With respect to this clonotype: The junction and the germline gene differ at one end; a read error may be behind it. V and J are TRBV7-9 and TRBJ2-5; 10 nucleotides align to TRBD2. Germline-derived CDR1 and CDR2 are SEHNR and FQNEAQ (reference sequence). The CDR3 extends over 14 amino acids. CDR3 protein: CVSSLAGGKETQYF. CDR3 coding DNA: TGTGTCAGCAGCTTAGCGGGGGGCAAAGAGACCCAGTACTTC.